This is a list of T cell receptor delta chains from one sample in a study of delta chain sequences of gamma delta T cells. TCRdb processed the PCR reads again with the CATT caller. The sample carries roughly 3,500 delta-chain clones, 61% recorded once. The sequencing input was a tumor sample. Every receptor here comes from a human donor with breast cancer. CDR3s include the opening cysteine and the closing phenylalanine or tryptophan. Fields, in order: V gene, J gene, clone size, D gene, CDR3 protein, CDR3 DNA. D genes are given only for firm matches. Not all rows give a size; the values are once, few, many and, for expanded clones, a class.

>TRDV2|TRDJ3|NA|TRDD3
CAGNTSGDPWDTRQMFF
TGCGCCGGCAATACCTCGGGGGATCCGTGGGACACCCGACAGATGTTTTTC
>TRDV2|TRDJ1|NA|NA
CACDTLSRDGDRPYTDKLIF
TGTGCCTGTGACACCTTGTCACGGGATGGGGACCGGCCTTACACTGATAAACTCATCTTT
>TRDV2|TRDJ3|once|TRDD3
CACDTRWGIPGSWDTRQMFF
TGTGCCTGTGACACCAGGTGGGGGATCCCTGGCTCCTGGGACACCCGACAGATGTTTTTC
>TRDV2|TRDJ1|NA|TRDD3
CSFVTLGVLGDTGDKLIF
TGTTCCTTTGTCACCTTGGGGGTACTGGGGGATACTGGCGATAAACTCATCTTT
>TRDV2|TRDJ1|NA|NA
CSCVIVSREEDRPYTDKLIF
TGTTCTTGTGTCATCGTGTCAAGAGAGGAGGACCGTCCTTACACCGATAAACTCATCTTT
>TRDV2|TRDJ1|NA|NA
CSCVVVTVENGKLIF
TGTTCTTGTGTCGTAGTAACTGTGGAAAATGGGAAACTCATCTTT
>TRDV2|TRDJ1|few|TRDD3
CACDLLGETGEYTDKLIF
TGTGCCTGCGACTTACTGGGGGAGACCGGGGAGTACACCGATAAACTCATCTTT
>TRDV2|TRDJ1|NA|NA
CACDTVLREAHLPYTDILIF
TGTGCCTGTGACACCGTGCTAAGGGAGGCGCACCTACCTTATACCGACATACTCATCTTT
>TRDV2|TRDJ1|NA|NA
CACDTLSREGDRPYTEMLFF
TGTGCCTGTGATACCCTGTCCAGGGAGGGGGACCGACCCTACACCGAGATGCTTTTCTTT
>TRDV2|TRDJ1|NA|NA
CSCATLSGDRGKLIF
TGTTCCTGTGCCACCCTTTCGGGTGATCGCGGTAAACTCATCTTT
>TRDV2|TRDJ1|NA|NA
CACVPLREETDKLIF
TGTGCCTGTGTCCCATTGCGGGAGGAAACCGATAAACTCATATTT
>TRDV2|TRDJ1|NA|TRDD3
CACDAVLGDTQGPDKLIF
TGTGCCTGTGACGCCGTACTGGGGGATACGCAAGGGCCCGATAAACTCATCTTT
>TRDV2|TRDJ1|NA|NA
CACDTVSREEDRPYTYRLIF
TGTGCCTGTGACACCGTGTCAAGGGAGGAGGACCGTCCATACACCTATAGACTCATCTTC
>TRDV2|TRDJ1|NA|TRDD3
CACDDFRRSLVIGDISGLKLIF
TGTGCCTGTGACGACTTCAGGCGTTCTCTCGTAATCGGGGATATTTCGGGTCTTAAACTCATCTTT
>TRDV2|TRDJ1|NA|NA
CACGGLRDGYTDKLIF
TGTGCCTGTGGTGGACTGAGGGACGGGTACACAGATAAACTCATCTTT
>TRDV2|TRDJ1|NA|NA
CACDTVSMEGDGSYTDKIIF
TGTGCCTGTGACACCGTGTCGATGGAGGGGGACGGCTCTTACACCGATAAGATCATCTTT
>TRDV2|TRDJ1|NA|NA
CACDTVIPYTANLIF
TGTGCCTGTGACACCGTGATACCTTATACCGCTAATCTCATCTTT
>TRDV2|TRDJ1|NA|TRDD3
CACDTVARGDNRTYTDIFIF
TGTGCCTGTGATACAGTGGCAAGGGGGGATAACCGCACCTATACAGATATATTCATCTTT
>TRDV2|TRDJ1|NA|TRDD3
CAGCTVSSEGYRPYTEKMIF
TGTGCCGGATGCACCGTGTCAAGTGAGGGATACCGACCTTACACCGAAAAGATGATCTTT
>TRDV2|TRDJ1|NA|NA
CACDDVSREGDRPKTDKLIF
TGTGCCTGTGACGACGTGTCAAGGGAGGGGGACCGGCCTAAAACCGATAAACTCATCTTT
>TRDV2|TRDJ1|NA|TRDD3
CATGPLGETDKLIF
TGTGCCACTGGCCCACTGGGGGAAACCGATAAACTCATCTTT
>TRDV2|TRDJ1|NA|TRDD3
CACDSLMGDTLYADKLIF
TGTGCCTGTGACTCTTTAATGGGGGACACACTGTACGCCGATAAACTCATCTTT
>TRDV2|TRDJ1|NA|NA
CASVSREGNRPYTDKLIF
TGTGCCTCCGTGTCAAGGGAGGGGAACCGACCATATACCGATAAACTCATCTTT
>TRDV1|TRDJ1|NA|TRDD3
CALGELKGPPFPFILGDTDKLIF
TGTGCTCTTGGGGAACTCAAGGGGCCTCCCTTCCCTTTTATACTGGGGGATACCGATAAACTCATCTTT
>TRDV2|TRDJ1|NA|NA
CACDTLSREWDRRYTDKLTF
TGTGCCTGTGACACCCTGTCAAGGGAGTGGGACCGACGTTACACGGATAAACTCACCTTT
>TRDV3|TRDJ1|few|NA
CAFRPTFTYLWYTDKLIF
TGTGCCTTTCGACCCACCTTTACCTACTTATGGTACACCGATAAACTCATCTTT
>TRDV2|TRDJ1|NA|NA
CACDTVSGEGDAPYTEKIIF
TGTGCCTGTGACACCGTATCGGGGGAGGGGGACGCCCCTTACACCGAAAAAATCATCTTT
>TRDV2|TRDJ1|NA|NA
CACDTLSREVNSPYTYILIF
TGTGCCTGTGACACCCTCTCAAGGGAGGTGAACAGTCCTTACACCTATATACTCATCTTT
>TRDV2|TRDJ1|NA|NA
CACDTVSMKLGRPYTDKLIF
TGTGCCTGTGACACCGTGTCAATGAAGTTGGGCCGACCTTACACCGATAAACTCATCTTT
>TRDV2|TRDJ1|few|TRDD3
CACDTVQPGGYSDKLIF
TGTGCCTGTGACACCGTGCAGCCTGGGGGATACTCCGATAAACTCATCTTT
>TRDV2|TRDJ1|NA|TRDD3
CACGSHWQTGIRYTDKLIF
TGTGCCTGTGGTTCACATTGGCAAACCGGGATACGTTACACCGATAAACTCATCTTT
>TRDV2|TRDJ1|NA|NA
CSFDTVSREADRPSTAKLIF
TGTTCTTTTGACACCGTGTCAAGGGAGGCGGACCGACCTTCCACCGCTAAACTCATCTTT
>TRDV2|TRDJ1|NA|TRDD3
CSCCDLLGDAAGADKLIF
TGTTCCTGCTGTGACTTACTGGGGGATGCGGCGGGTGCCGATAAACTCATCTTT
>TRDV2|TRDJ1|NA|NA
CACDTVSREESRTYTDKLIF
TGTGCCTGTGACACCGTGTCAAGGGAGGAGTCCCGAACTTATACCGATAAACTTATCTTT
>TRDV2|TRDJ1|NA|NA
CACDTVSREADRPYIVILIF
TGTGCCTGCGACACCGTGTCAAGGGAGGCGGACCGACCTTACATCGTTATACTCATCTTT
>TRDV2|TRDJ1|NA|NA
CACFTVPSDGLRPYIDTLIF
TGTGCCTGTTTTACCGTGCCAAGCGATGGGCTCCGACCTTACATAGATACACTCATCTTT
>TRDV2|TRDJ1|NA|TRDD3
CACDTITGATAYTDKLIF
TGTGCCTGTGACACCATAACTGGGGCGACAGCTTACACCGATAAACTCATCTTT
>TRDV2|TRDJ3|NA|TRDD3
CSFVLATTSGDLCDTRQMFF
TGTTCCTTTGTCCTCGCCACTACCTCGGGGGATCTGTGTGACACCCGACAGATGTTTTTC
>TRDV2|TRDJ1|NA|NA
CAKDEWTYWEIQFFTDKLIF
TGTGCAAAGGACGAGTGGACGTACTGGGAAATACAGTTTTTCACCGATAAACTCATCTTT
>TRDV2|TRDJ1|once|NA
CACDSLAFGDPHSDKLIF
TGTGCCTGTGACAGCCTTGCATTTGGGGATCCGCATTCCGATAAACTCATCTTT
>TRAV29/DV5|TRDJ1|NA|NA
CAASVRSSRYWGMGATDKLTF
NA
>TRDV2|TRDJ1|NA|NA
CAFLIVSTEEFRPYTDKLIF
TGTGCTTTTCTCATCGTGTCAACGGAGGAGTTCAGACCTTATACCGATAAACTCATCTTT
>TRDV2|TRDJ1|NA|NA
CACDTVLMDGDRPYTDILIF
TGTGCCTGTGACACCGTGTTAATGGATGGGGACCGACCTTACACTGATATACTCATCTTT
>TRDV2|TRDJ1|once|TRDD3
CACDTLGIWENKLIF
TGTGCCTGTGACACCTTGGGGATATGGGAGAATAAGCTCATCTTT
>TRDV2|TRDJ1|NA|NA
CACDTLSREDDRLFTDKLIF
TGTGCCTGTGACACCCTGTCAAGGGAGGATGACCGACTCTTCACCGATAAACTCATCTTT
>TRDV2|TRDJ1|NA|NA
CACETVGKTHSKLIF
TGTGCCTGTGAAACAGTGGGGAAAACCCACAGTAAACTCATCTTT
>TRDV2|TRDJ1|once|NA
CACDPVGEAIDTLIF
TGTGCCTGTGACCCCGTTGGGGAGGCCATCGATACACTCATCTTT
>TRDV2|TRDJ1|NA|NA
CACDTVSIKGERAYTDKLIF
TGTGCCTGTGACACCGTGTCAATAAAGGGGGAACGAGCTTACACCGATAAACTCATCTTT
>TRDV2|TRDJ3|NA|TRDD3
CACVASPTGGFPLSWDTHQMFF
TGTGCCTGTGTCGCCTCCCCGACTGGGGGATTCCCTCTCTCCTGGGACACCCATCAGATGTTTTTC
>TRDV2|TRDJ1|NA|NA
CSCYTVSREGYRSYIDKLIF
TGTTCCTGTTACACTGTGTCAAGGGAGGGGTACCGATCTTACATCGATAAACTCATCTTT
>TRDV2|TRDJ1|once|NA
CSCVFLRLKVNKFFF
TGTTCTTGTGTCTTCCTGAGGTTAAAGGTGAATAAATTCTTTTTT